The 24 T cell receptor beta chains below were found in one sample sequenced in a study of blood T cell repertoires in COVID-19. The assay was immunoSEQ multiplex PCR, and TCRdb's table has in-frame clones only and misses some. The table records fewer than 300,000 clones, about 81% of them present only once. Material for sequencing was peripheral blood. The receptors here all came from a human donor with COVID-19, enrolled during active disease. The donor label of this sample is uncertain.

This chain uses TRBV6-1 with TRBJ1-5; tentatively, D is TRBD1 (5 bases). Trimming cost V 0 bases and J 11 bases, with 14 bases left between them. The CDR3 totals 14 residues. Germline values: CDR1 MNHNS, CDR2 SASEGT. The CDR3 reads CASSEAAGEGTQHF. The DNA of the CDR3 is TGTGCCAGCAGTGAAGCCGCGGGGGAGGGAACCCAGCATTTT.

This chain connects TRBV7-6 to TRBJ2-3, with a tentative D call TRBD1 (6 bases). Germline V gene lookup returns CDR1 SGHVS and CDR2 FNYEAQ. There are 15 residues in the CDR3. Between the trimmed V and J ends, which lost 5 bases and 5 bases, there was a span of 17 bases. DNA for the CDR3: TGTGCCAGCAGCCCTATACTAGGGGGAGAAGATACGCAGTATTTT. It is translated as CASSPILGGEDTQYF.

This chain links TRBV12-3 or TRBV12-4 with TRBJ2-1, with no clear D. Trimming removed 3 bases at V and 9 bases at J, with 9 bases between. CDR3 length equals 12 residues. Written as DNA, the CDR3 is TGTGCCAGCAGTTTCCTGAGTCCTGAGCAGTTCTTC. Its translation is CASSFLSPEQFF.

The chain is built from TRBV5-4 and TRBJ2-5; 8 nucleotides match TRBD2. Trimming removed 0 bases from V and 4 bases from J; junction bases left unmatched: 5. This CDR3 has 15 residues. Germline assignment: CDR1 SGHNT and CDR2 YYREEE (reference sequence). CDR3 bases: TGTGCCAGCAGCTTGGTCCCGGGACTAGGAGAGACCCAGTACTTC. As protein: CASSLVPGLGETQYF.

The chain has TRBV4-3 and TRBJ1-2, with TRBD1 as a possible D gene (5 bases). The V gene's germline CDR1 is LGHNA and CDR2 YSLEER. V lost 7 bases to trimming and J lost 6 bases, with 18 bases between them. The CDR3 is 14 amino acids. The CDR3 sequence: CASTFNGGGNGYTF. CDR3 DNA sequence: TGCGCCAGCACCTTCAATGGGGGGGGGAATGGCTACACCTTC.

This chain's CDR3 is CASRGAAGVYEQYF. In nucleotides, the CDR3 is TGTGCCAGCCGCGGCGCGGCGGGGGTCTACGAGCAGTACTTC. The V gene is TRBV7-9, the J gene TRBJ2-7; 7 bases are shared with TRBD2. The V gene end was trimmed by 8 bases and the J gene end by 3 bases; junction bases not matched to a gene: 10. The CDR3 has 14 amino acids. The V gene's germline CDR1 is SEHNR and CDR2 FQNEAQ (reference sequence).

The J gene is TRBJ1-1, the V gene TRBV2, with D tentatively TRBD1 (5 bases). Trimming took 7 bases from V and 0 from J, leaving 12 bases between them. Germline values: CDR1 SNHLY, CDR2 FYNNEI. This CDR3 is 14 amino acids long. In nucleotides, the CDR3 is TGTGCCAGCAAAAACAGGATTTTGAACACTGAAGCTTTCTTT. This encodes CASKNRILNTEAFF.

This chain joins TRBV6-4 and TRBJ2-1; tentatively, D is TRBD2 (5 bases). V gave up 4 bases and J gave up 6 bases, with 16 bases separating them. This CDR3 region has 15 residues. In germline, CDR1 is MRHNA, CDR2 SNTAGT. CDR3 coding DNA: TGTGCCAGCAGTGTCTCCGTAGCGCCCCGCAATGAGCAGTTCTTC. Encoded protein: CASSVSVAPRNEQFF.

The chain recombines TRBV6-2 or TRBV6-3 with TRBJ2-7; tentative D call: TRBD2 (5 bases). CDR3 length: 14 residues. Trimming took off 0 bases at V and 2 bases at J, with 8 bases between the two ends. Germline values: CDR1 MNHEY, CDR2 SVGEGT. The CDR3 coding sequence is TGTGCCAGCAGTTACTCTCTAGCCCCCTACGAGCAGTACTTC. Amino acids: CASSYSLAPYEQYF.

This clone has a single count. This chain connects TRBV7-2 to TRBJ2-1; 7 bases agree with TRBD2. V gave up 9 bases and J gave up 0 bases; unmatched junction bases: 5. Germline CDR1 reads SGHTA; CDR2 reads FQGNSA. The CDR3 extends over 14 amino acids. The CDR3 reads CASTRLASYNEQFF. CDR3 DNA sequence: TGTGCCAGTACCCGACTAGCCTCCTACAATGAGCAGTTCTTC.

This clone is a singleton in its sample. The chain joins TRBV7-9 to TRBJ2-2; the match to TRBD2 covers 10 bases. There are 17 residues in the CDR3. The V gene end was trimmed by 4 bases and the J gene end by 0 bases; junction bases not matched to a gene: 5. The germline gives CDR1 SEHNR, CDR2 FQNEAQ (reference sequence). The CDR3 DNA follows: TGTGCCAGCAGCTCTCCAGCGGGAGGGCCGAACACCGGGGAGCTGTTTTTT. Residues: CASSSPAGGPNTGELFF. Together with reference TRBV7-9 and TRBJ2-2, the CDR3 gives the full variable domain: DTGVSQNPRHKITKRGQNVTFRCDPISEHNRLYWYRQTLGQGPEFLTYFQNEAQLEKSRLLSDRFSAERPKGSFSTLEIQRTEQGDSAMYLCASSSPAGGPNTGELFFGEGSRLTVL.

This clone has just one count. The CDR3 DNA reads TGTGCCAGCAGCACCCGGACACCTTACAATGAGCAGTTCTTC. Its protein is CASSTRTPYNEQFF. The chain uses TRBV9 and TRBJ2-1; D perhaps matches TRBD1 (5 bases). Germline loops: CDR1 SGDLS, CDR2 YYNGEE. V was shortened by 4 bases and J by 4 bases, with 12 bases between the two germline ends. There are 14 residues in the CDR3.

V is TRBV6-1 and J is TRBJ1-1; TRBD1 might be the D (6 bases). Germline CDR1 reads MNHNS; CDR2 reads SASEGT. This CDR3 contains 16 residues. Trimming shortened V by 3 bases and J by 1 base, and 15 bases separated the two germline ends. The CDR3 reads CASSDSWGQRNTEAFF. The CDR3, as DNA: TGTGCCAGCAGTGATTCTTGGGGACAAAGGAACACTGAAGCTTTCTTT.

The chain couples TRBV30 to TRBJ1-5; TRBD1 agrees at 8 bases. Trimming took 0 bases from V and 2 from J; bases not matched to a gene: 3. CDR3 size: 15 residues. Germline CDR1 and CDR2: GTSNPN and SVGIG (reference sequence). DNA for the CDR3: TGTGCCTGGAGTGTACAGGGGGGAGGCAATCAGCCCCAGCATTTT. Its translation: CAWSVQGGGNQPQHF.

This clone was seen at least ten times. The same CDR3 arises from other DNA sequences in this sample as well. The chain is built from TRBV27 and TRBJ2-3; 7 bases match TRBD1. The germline gives CDR1 MNHEY, CDR2 SMNVEV (reference sequence). CDR3 length: 16 amino acids. V lost 3 bases to trimming and J lost 0 bases; unmatched junction nucleotides: 6. This chain's CDR3 is CASSFSGGTSTDTQYF. DNA of the CDR3: TGTGCCAGCAGTTTCTCAGGGGGAACTAGCACAGATACGCAGTATTTT.

The chain recombines TRBV20-1 with TRBJ2-7, with unresolved D. Germline loops: CDR1 DFQATT, CDR2 SNEGSKA (reference sequence). The CDR3 runs 11 residues. Between the trimmed V and J ends, which lost 4 bases and 3 bases, there was a span of 7 bases. DNA of the CDR3: TGCAGTGCTACCCTAAGCTACGAGCAGTACTTC. Translated, it gives CSATLSYEQYF.

The rearrangement links TRBV19 to TRBJ2-1, with 9 nucleotides matching TRBD1. The trim removed 8 bases at V and 4 bases at J, leaving 9 bases unmatched. The CDR3 loop spans 15 amino acids. Germline values: CDR1 LNHDA, CDR2 SQIVND (reference sequence). CDR3: CASSPPGQGYNEQFF. CDR3 in DNA: TGTGCCAGTTCCCCCCCGGGACAGGGATACAATGAGCAGTTCTTC.

The V call is TRBV29-1, the J call TRBJ2-5; perhaps TRBD2 as D (6 bases). Germline CDR1 reads SQVTM; CDR2 reads ANQGSEA. This CDR3 is 11 amino acids long. V shed 3 bases and J shed 4 bases, with 6 bases lying between them. This CDR3 reads CSVDGGETQYF. The CDR3 nucleotides read TGCAGCGTTGACGGGGGAGAGACCCAGTACTTC.

In DNA, the CDR3 is TGTGCCAGCAGCGCATACCCCGGGACTACCTACAATGAGCAGTTCTTC. Its protein product is CASSAYPGTTYNEQFF. The V gene is TRBV7-3, the J gene TRBJ2-1; 7 nucleotides match TRBD2. There are 16 residues in the CDR3. With V trimmed by 5 bases and J by 2 bases, 9 bases remained unmatched. Germline loops: CDR1 SGHTA, CDR2 FQGTGA.

This chain uses TRBV5-1 with TRBJ2-1; 11 nucleotides line up with TRBD2. Losses at the gene ends were 5 bases for V and 5 bases for J; bases not matched to a gene: 3. The CDR3 extends over 14 amino acids. CDR1 and CDR2 (germline): SGHRS, YFSETQ. The CDR3 is CASRTSGTDNEQFF. The CDR3 region has the DNA TGCGCCAGCAGGACTAGCGGGACCGACAATGAGCAGTTCTTC.

The chain recombines TRBV5-5 with TRBJ2-1; 7 nucleotides match TRBD1. The V gene's germline CDR1 is SGHKS and CDR2 YYEKEE (reference sequence). This CDR3 comprises 16 residues. V lost 2 bases to trimming and J lost 2 bases; unmatched junction nucleotides: 7. In DNA form, the CDR3 reads TGTGCCAGCAGCTTATACTCAGGGGGTCCCTACAATGAGCAGTTCTTC. This gives the protein CASSLYSGGPYNEQFF.

Regarding this clone: This same CDR3 is encoded by further DNA sequences in the sample. This sequence joins TRBV6-5 and TRBJ2-7, with 11 bases identical to TRBD2. Germline V CDR1 and CDR2: MNHEY, SVGAGI. V lost 2 bases, J lost 4 bases, and 4 bases stayed unmatched. The CDR3 extends over 15 amino acids. CDR3 bases: TGTGCCAGCAGTTACGCCGGGACTAGCGGATACGAGCAGTACTTC. Amino acids: CASSYAGTSGYEQYF.

The chain employs TRBV19 and TRBJ1-6; 8 nucleotides line up with TRBD1. Germline CDR1 reads LNHDA; CDR2 reads SQIVND (reference sequence). V gave up 4 bases and J gave up 2 bases; unmatched junction bases: 4. CDR3 length equals 16 residues. DNA for the CDR3: TGTGCCAGTAGTACCACAGGGGGTACCTATAATTCACCCCTCCACTTT. It codes for CASSTTGGTYNSPLHF.

The rearrangement links TRBV6-1 to TRBJ1-3; 9 nucleotides line up with TRBD1. CDR1 is MNHNS, CDR2 SASEGT, per germline. The ends lost 2 bases at V and 4 bases at J; junction bases unmatched: 6. The CDR3 runs 16 residues. The CDR3 loop reads CASSELLGQGGNTIYF. The DNA for the CDR3 is TGTGCCAGCAGTGAACTATTGGGACAGGGCGGAAACACCATATATTTT.